The 29 T cell receptor beta chains below were found in one sample sequenced in a study of blood T cell repertoires in COVID-19. The protocol was immunoSEQ multiplex PCR, while the TCRdb copy is restricted to in-frame clones and leaves out a portion. The data hold 350,000 to 400,000 clones, with 89% observed a single time. The specimen sequenced was peripheral blood. These receptors originate from a woman aged 25-40 years with COVID-19, enrolled during active disease.

The DNA of the CDR3 is TGTGCCAGCAGCTTAGGTGCCAGTATCGAGCAGTACGTC. The encoded protein is CASSLGASIEQYV. The rearrangement uses TRBV11-3 and TRBJ2-7, with D uncertain. The germline V and J ends were trimmed by 1 base and 6 bases, with 10 bases remaining between them. Germline V gene lookup returns CDR1 SGHNT and CDR2 YENEEA. The CDR3 is made up of 13 amino acids.

The CDR3 DNA is TGTGCCAGCAGCAAAGGACAGGTCAACTCTGGAAACACCATATATTTT. Translating gives CASSKGQVNSGNTIYF. The chain recombines TRBV7-2 with TRBJ1-3; 7 positions match TRBD1. V was pared by 5 bases and J by 0 bases, with 7 bases of the junction left unmatched. The CDR3 loop spans 16 amino acids. Germline V gene sequence: CDR1 SGHTA, CDR2 FQGNSA.

This clone occurred once. The chain combines TRBV18 with TRBJ1-1; D might be TRBD1 (5 bases). Deletions cut 5 bases from V and 3 bases from J, with 10 bases between. CDR1 is KGHSH, CDR2 LQKENI, per germline. This CDR3 region has 13 residues. The CDR3 here is CASSASRDTEAFF. CDR3 DNA sequence: TGTGCCAGCTCAGCAAGCAGGGACACTGAAGCTTTCTTT. Complete variable domain (other parts from reference TRBV18 and TRBJ1-1): NAGVMQNPRHLVRRRGQEARLRCSPMKGHSHVYWYRQLPEEGLKFMVYLQKENIIDESGMPKERFSAEFPKEGPSILRIQQVVRGDSAAYFCASSASRDTEAFFGQGTRLTVV.

This clone appeared a single time. This rearrangement joins TRBV7-2 to TRBJ2-3, with D perhaps TRBD1 (5 bases). Germline V lookup: CDR1 SGHTA, CDR2 FQGNSA. The V gene lost 4 bases and the J gene lost 11 bases, with 16 bases spanning the gap. The CDR3 sequence is 13 residues long. The CDR3: CASSSTGPGRQYF. The CDR3 region has the DNA TGTGCCAGCAGCTCAACAGGCCCGGGCCGGCAGTATTTT.

V is TRBV10-3 and J is TRBJ2-7, with 8 bases lining up with TRBD1. The J segment lost 4 bases and the V segment lost 4 bases, leaving 9 bases of the junction unmatched. CDR3 size: 15 residues. Germline V gene data show CDR1 as ENHRY and CDR2 as SYGVKD. The CDR3, as DNA: TGTGCCATCAGTGCCTCGACAGGGGCCTCGTACGAGCAGTACTTC. Amino acid sequence: CAISASTGASYEQYF.

The CDR3 protein is CASSFGTGELFF. The CDR3 DNA reads TGTGCCAGCAGTTTCGGCACCGGGGAGCTGTTTTTT. The chain employs TRBV12-3 or TRBV12-4 and TRBJ2-2, with D unclear. V was clipped by 3 bases and J by 4 bases, with 3 bases between them. The CDR3 covers 12 residues.

The chain links TRBV2 to TRBJ2-3, with 7 positions matching TRBD2. The junction had 7 bases not matched to a gene; V was cut back by 7 bases and J by 0 bases. This CDR3 contains 15 residues. CDR1 SNHLY and CDR2 FYNNEI come from the germline V gene. CDR3 bases: TGTGCCAGCAAAGTGCTAGCGGCTAGCACAGATACGCAGTATTTT. Encoded protein: CASKVLAASTDTQYF.

The chain has TRBV5-4 and TRBJ1-2, with 8 bases aligning to TRBD1. The CDR3 covers 14 residues. Germline V gene lookup returns CDR1 SGHNT and CDR2 YYREEE (reference sequence). V lost 6 bases, J lost 8 bases, and 12 bases stayed unmatched. CDR3 in amino acids: CASTLDRGSGGYTF. As DNA, the CDR3 is TGTGCCAGCACCCTTGACAGGGGCTCTGGGGGCTACACCTTC.

J is TRBJ2-7 and V is TRBV2; tentative D call: TRBD1 (6 bases). CDR3 size: 16 residues. Trimming removed 6 bases from V and 4 bases from J, with 22 bases in between. CDR1 is SNHLY, CDR2 FYNNEI, per germline. The CDR3 reads CASSQGVLQGGYEQYV. The CDR3 region has the DNA TGTGCCAGCAGCCAAGGGGTGTTACAGGGTGGGTACGAGCAGTACGTC.

The chain carries TRBV28 and TRBJ2-7; D is uncertain. Germline values: CDR1 MDHEN, CDR2 SYDVKM. V lost 1 base and J lost 4, with 5 bases in between. The CDR3 length is 12 residues. The CDR3 loop reads CASSLFPYEQYF. As DNA, the CDR3 is TGTGCCAGCAGTTTATTTCCGTACGAGCAGTACTTC.

The rearrangement uses TRBV6-5 and TRBJ1-6; D call uncertain. This CDR3 comprises 14 residues. V was clipped by 8 bases and J by 7 bases, with 15 bases between them. Germline lookup yields CDR1 MNHEY and CDR2 SVGAGI. DNA of the CDR3: TGTGCCAGCTGGGAGGGTCTGGTCAATTCACCCCTCCACTTT. Translated, it gives CASWEGLVNSPLHF.

The rearrangement links TRBV7-2 to TRBJ1-5; 8 bases are shared with TRBD1. Trimming cost V 3 bases and J 3 bases; bases outside gene matches: 7. The CDR3 is 16 residues long. Germline V gene lookup returns CDR1 SGHTA and CDR2 FQGNSA. Here the CDR3 reads CASSLRHRGDNQPQHF. In DNA, the CDR3 is TGTGCCAGCAGCTTGCGGCACAGGGGGGACAATCAGCCCCAGCATTTT.

The chain uses TRBV5-1 and TRBJ2-1, with 7 nucleotides matching TRBD1. CDR3 length: 14 residues. In germline, CDR1 is SGHRS, CDR2 YFSETQ. With V trimmed by 4 bases and J by 10 bases, 11 bases remained unmatched. CDR3 region: CASSSNLGGDEQFF. The DNA for the CDR3 is TGCGCCAGCAGCAGCAACTTAGGGGGCGACGAGCAGTTCTTC.

This sequence joins TRBV11-3 and TRBJ2-7; 10 positions match TRBD2. CDR1 is SGHNT, CDR2 YENEEA, per germline. The CDR3 length is 15 residues. Trimming at V came to 1 base and at J to 3 bases, leaving 3 bases not matched to a gene. CDR3 protein: CASSLASGSVYEQYV. The CDR3 DNA sequence: TGTGCCAGCAGCTTAGCTAGCGGGAGTGTCTACGAGCAGTACGTC.

The rearrangement uses TRBV7-8 and TRBJ2-6; TRBD2 aligns across 12 bases. V lost 5 bases and J lost 0; bases outside the gene matches: 11. CDR1 is SGHVS, CDR2 FQNEAQ, per germline. The CDR3 has 20 amino acids. The CDR3 DNA is TGTGCCAGCAGCCCAAGACTAGCGGGAGCCATTCGCTCTGGGGCCAACGTCCTGACTTTC. Residues: CASSPRLAGAIRSGANVLTF.

The chain uses TRBV10-1 and TRBJ2-7; possible D gene TRBD2, 5 bases. V was pared by 2 bases and J by 2 bases, with 7 bases between. Germline lookup yields CDR1 WNHNN and CDR2 SYGVQD (reference sequence). This CDR3 has 13 residues. CDR3 sequence (DNA): TGCGCCAGCAGTGAGCGGGAAACCTACGAGCAGTACTTC. Translation gives CASSERETYEQYF.

Here the CDR3 reads CASSLGWDTSTGELFF. CDR3 nucleotide sequence: TGTGCCAGCAGCTTAGGGTGGGACACCTCCACCGGGGAGCTGTTTTTT. The rearrangement uses TRBV11-3 and TRBJ2-2; a possible D gene is TRBD1 (6 bases). Trimming pared 1 base from V and 4 bases from J, leaving 13 bases between. CDR3 size: 16 residues. Germline V gives CDR1 SGHNT, CDR2 YENEEA.

This sequence joins TRBV19 and TRBJ1-1; the match to TRBD1 covers 7 bases. V shed 1 base, J shed 5 bases, and the junction held 7 bases outside the gene matches. Germline V gene data show CDR1 as LNHDA and CDR2 as SQIVND (reference sequence). The CDR3 runs to 15 residues. CDR3 loop: CASSIGDSSPTEAFF. Written as DNA, the CDR3 is TGTGCCAGTAGTATAGGGGACAGTTCCCCAACTGAAGCTTTCTTT. The variable domain in full, with the rest retrieved from reference TRBV19 and TRBJ1-1, is DGGITQSPKYLFRKEGQNVTLSCEQNLNHDAMYWYRQDPGQGLRLIYYSQIVNDFQKGDIAEGYSVSREKKESFPLTVTSAQKNPTAFYLCASSIGDSSPTEAFFGQGTRLTVV.

The chain couples TRBV27 to TRBJ2-7, with 10 bases matching TRBD2. The CDR3 is 15 residues long. CDR1 and CDR2 (germline): MNHEY, SMNVEV (reference sequence). The trim removed 5 bases at V and 0 bases at J, leaving 4 bases unmatched. CDR3 residues: CASSPSGGSSYEQYF. DNA of the CDR3: TGTGCCAGCAGTCCTAGCGGGGGCTCCTCCTACGAGCAGTACTTC.

The rearrangement joins TRBV6-5 to TRBJ2-2; 7 positions match TRBD2. The CDR3 has 14 amino acids. Unmatched junction bases numbered 3, after V lost 7 bases and J lost 1 base. Germline V gives CDR1 MNHEY, CDR2 SVGAGI. CDR3 DNA sequence: TGTGCCAGCATGGCGGGAGAGAACACCGGGGAGCTGTTTTTT. It specifies CASMAGENTGELFF.

This chain uses TRBV29-1 with TRBJ2-3; TRBD2 aligns across 8 bases. CDR1 is SQVTM, CDR2 ANQGSEA, per germline. The ends lost 4 bases at V and 1 base at J; junction bases unmatched: 4. The CDR3 loop spans 14 amino acids. CDR3 sequence: CSVGSRGGTDTQYF. CDR3 nucleotide sequence: TGCAGCGTTGGATCGCGGGGGGGCACAGATACGCAGTATTTT.

The CDR3 bases are TGTGCCAGCAGTTACGCAGGAAGCTCCTACGAGCAGTACTTC. This codes for CASSYAGSSYEQYF. The rearrangement joins TRBV6-2 or TRBV6-3 to TRBJ2-7; D remains ambiguous. V was trimmed by 2 bases and J by 0 bases, leaving 8 bases between them. CDR1 and CDR2 (germline): MNHEY, SVGEGT. CDR3 size: 14 residues.

This clone was detected once. The chain employs TRBV19 and TRBJ2-1, with D maybe TRBD1 (5 bases). This CDR3 comprises 17 residues. Germline V lookup: CDR1 LNHDA, CDR2 SQIVND (reference sequence). The ends were cut back, 3 bases at V and 0 bases at J, with 15 bases in the middle. The CDR3 coding sequence is TGTGCCAGTAGTATTGGGGCGGCGGAAAGCTCCTACAATGAGCAGTTCTTC. It is translated as CASSIGAAESSYNEQFF.

The chain carries TRBV2 and TRBJ2-2; perhaps TRBD2 as D (6 bases). Trimming left V 7 bases short and J 1 base short, with 13 bases between. The CDR3 has 15 residues. CDR1 SNHLY and CDR2 FYNNEI come from the germline V gene. In DNA, the CDR3 is TGTGCCAGCATGCCCGGGACTGGGAACACCGGGGAGCTGTTTTTT. Translated, it gives CASMPGTGNTGELFF.

The rearrangement uses TRBV5-6 and TRBJ2-1; 8 bases match TRBD1. Unmatched junction bases numbered 3, after V lost 3 bases and J lost 4 bases. The germline V gene has CDR1 SGHDT and CDR2 YYEEEE. There are 14 residues in the CDR3. The CDR3 sequence: CASSWTGLYNEQFF. The CDR3 nucleotides read TGTGCCAGCAGCTGGACAGGGCTGTACAATGAGCAGTTCTTC.

The V and J genes are TRBV5-6 and TRBJ1-3; 7 bases are shared with TRBD1. The CDR3 has 17 residues. The V and J ends lost 4 bases and 4 bases, in that order; junction bases with no gene match: 14. The V gene's germline CDR1 is SGHDT and CDR2 YYEEEE. CDR3 nucleotides: TGTGCCAGCAGCCCCACAACTAGACAGGGTCGAGGAAACACCATATATTTT. It specifies CASSPTTRQGRGNTIYF.

This clone came up a few times. The junction departs from the called germline gene at one end, perhaps through a read error. The chain is built from TRBV10-2 and TRBJ1-1, with D possibly matching TRBD1 (5 bases). Germline CDR1 reads WSHSY; CDR2 reads SAAADI. This CDR3 has 12 amino acids. The CDR3 bases are TGCGCCAGCACCCCAGGAGGGAGGGGTGCGGTTTTT. This encodes CASTPGGRGAVF.

This chain connects TRBV19 to TRBJ1-5; D possibly corresponds to TRBD1 (6 bases). Germline CDR1 and CDR2: LNHDA and SQIVND (reference sequence). V gave up 5 bases and J gave up 7 bases, with 18 bases separating them. CDR3 length: 15 residues. The CDR3 spells CASSFQDVQGQPQHF. The DNA of the CDR3 is TGTGCCAGTAGTTTCCAGGACGTACAGGGACAGCCCCAGCATTTT.

This rearrangement joins TRBV28 to TRBJ1-3; D is uncertain. Germline V gene lookup returns CDR1 MDHEN and CDR2 SYDVKM. V was clipped by 7 bases and J by 4 bases, with 20 bases between them. The CDR3 length is 16 residues. Written as DNA, the CDR3 is TGTGCCAGCAACAAGACCCGGAGGAGATCCGGAAACACCATATATTTT. Translated: CASNKTRRRSGNTIYF.